This T cell receptor (beta chain) was sequenced during a study of blood T cell repertoires in COVID-19. Study information: Sites in the United States, Italy and Spain provided acute and convalescent COVID-19 samples. Sources were T cells, B-cell-depleted T cells, or PBMCs; the material itself was cDNA or gDNA.

This clone is a singleton in its sample. Assay used: immunoSEQ multiplex PCR; TCRdb lists only in-frame clones, some missing. The data contain about 170,000 clones, 82% of them singletons. The V end was cut by 3 bases, the J end by 2 bases, with 14 bases between. Germline assignment: CDR1 MNHNS and CDR2 SASEGT. The CDR3 has 16 residues. The sequence was collected from a woman of 80 years or more with active or convalescent COVID-19. The chain uses TRBV6-1 and TRBJ2-1; a weak D match, TRBD1 (5 bases). Sequencing was carried out using peripheral blood. The CDR3 nucleotides are TGTGCCAGCAGTGACCCCCAGGGTATGACCTACAATGAGCAGTTCTTC. This codes for CASSDPQGMTYNEQFF.